The table lists the clone carrying this T cell receptor beta chain with a few counts. A second PCR, run for roughly 7 to 11 cycles, used a sample-barcoded 5' primer plus a J-beta primer mix. With 12 random nucleotides, a template-switch adaptor tagged each individual cDNA molecule. TCRdb processed the 5' RACE reads anew with MiXCR; each CDR3 protein has one entry. The data contain about 1.4 million distinct CDR3 sequences, approximately 59% of them singletons. Roughly 10 milliliters of peripheral blood were drawn from each donor. Germline V gene data show CDR1 as SGHTA and CDR2 as FQGNSA. The V and J ends lost 7 bases and 5 bases respectively, with 23 bases between them. This CDR3 region has 16 residues. The entry originates in a study of blood T cells in healthy people across ages.

The source material was blood. The V and J genes are TRBV7-2 and TRBJ2-5; D is tentatively TRBD1 or TRBD2 (5 bases each). This receptor was taken from a man between 18 and 35 years old in good health. The DNA of the CDR3 is TGTGCCAGCAACAGCCTCCGGGACCTTTATTGGGAGACCCAGTACTTC. Protein product: CASNSLRDLYWETQYF. The full variable domain, completed using reference TRBV7-2 and TRBJ2-5, is GAGVSQSPSNKVTEKGKDVELRCDPISGHTALYWYRQSLGQGLEFLIYFQGNSAPDKSGLPSDRFSAERTGGSVSTLTIQRTQQEDSAVYLCASNSLRDLYWETQYFGPGTRLLVL.